These T cell receptor beta chains were read from a single sample in a study of T cell changes during pregnancy in multiple sclerosis. The protocol was immunoSEQ multiplex PCR, while the TCRdb copy is restricted to in-frame clones and leaves out a portion. The profile covers about 110,000 clones, with more than 85% appearing a single time and about 3.2% taken by the ten largest. This material consisted of peripheral blood, taken after pregnancy. Every receptor here comes from a female donor with multiple sclerosis, enrolled in a pregnancy study. Each CDR3 is given with its conserved first and last residue. D genes are given only for firm matches. Rows may omit the clone size; those that give it use once, few, many or a size class.

abundance,v_gene,j_gene,d_gene,CDR3aa,CDR3nt
.,TRBV6-1,TRBJ2-5,.,CASRGQGFEETQYF,TGTGCCAGCAGGGGACAAGGGTTTGAGGAGACCCAGTACTTC
.,TRBV13,TRBJ2-1,TRBD2,CASSLGLAGYNEQFF,TGTGCCAGCAGCTTGGGACTAGCGGGGTACAATGAGCAGTTCTTC
once,TRBV7-6,TRBJ1-1,TRBD1,CASSLGPRGQGNTEAFF,TGTGCCAGCAGCTTAGGGCCAAGGGGGCAGGGGAACACTGAAGCTTTCTTT
.,TRBV6-6,TRBJ1-5,TRBD1,CASSYSGQGYNQPQHF,TGTGCCAGCAGTTACTCGGGACAGGGGTACAATCAGCCCCAGCATTTT
.,TRBV21-1,TRBJ1-6,.,CASRLPGQIGSSYNSPLHF,TGTGCCAGCCGTCTCCCGGGACAGATAGGGAGCTCCTATAATTCACCCCTCCACTTT
.,TRBV9,TRBJ2-1,.,CASSVVFNEQFF,TGTGCCAGCAGCGTAGTCTTTAATGAGCAGTTCTTC
once,TRBV9,TRBJ2-3,.,CASSISGSSTDTQYF,TGTGCCAGCAGCATCAGCGGGTCTAGCACAGATACGCAGTATTTT
.,TRBV18,TRBJ1-1,.,CASSPPFSEAFF,TGTGCCAGCTCACCACCGTTCAGTGAAGCTTTCTTT
.,TRBV9,TRBJ2-1,.,CASSVSTATGLANEQFF,TGTGCCAGCAGCGTATCAACAGCTACTGGTTTGGCCAATGAGCAGTTCTTC
.,TRBV30,TRBJ2-7,TRBD2,CAWGTSLGGRSEQYF,TGTGCCTGGGGGACTAGCTTGGGGGGACGGTCCGAGCAGTACTTC
.,TRBV7-2,TRBJ1-6,.,CASSSSGGPPLHF,TGTGCCAGCAGCTCCTCGGGGGGGCCACCCCTCCACTTT
.,TRBV5-7,TRBJ2-7,TRBD1,CASSLGKGASYEQYF,TGTGCCAGCAGCTTGGGCAAGGGGGCCTCCTACGAGCAGTACTTC
.,TRBV7-8,TRBJ2-1,.,CASSLAGGHNEQFF,TGTGCCAGCAGCTTAGCGGGGGGGCACAATGAGCAGTTCTTC
.,TRBV29-1,TRBJ1-2,.,CSVEETGLPNYGYTF,TGCAGCGTTGAAGAAACTGGACTCCCTAACTATGGCTACACCTTC
.,TRBV7-9,TRBJ1-3,.,CASSLSGVDGNTIYF,TGTGCCAGCAGCTTGTCAGGGGTCGACGGAAACACCATATATTTT
.,TRBV5-1,TRBJ2-7,.,CASSSYRDPTYEQYF,TGCGCCAGCAGCAGCTACAGGGATCCAACCTACGAGCAGTACTTC
.,TRBV5-1,TRBJ2-2,.,CASSWDFNTGELFF,TGCGCCAGCAGCTGGGACTTTAACACCGGGGAGCTGTTTTTT
.,TRBV27,TRBJ2-5,.,CASSPWTAQETQYF,TGTGCCAGCAGCCCCTGGACAGCCCAAGAGACCCAGTACTTC
.,TRBV28,TRBJ2-7,.,CASSSGQTYEQYF,TGTGCCAGCAGTTCCGGACAGACCTACGAGCAGTACTTC
.,TRBV19,TRBJ1-1,.,CASRVGVMNTEAFF,TGTGCCAGTAGAGTCGGGGTTATGAACACTGAAGCTTTCTTT
.,TRBV6-1,TRBJ1-1,TRBD1,CASVRGGADTEAFF,TGTGCCAGCGTTAGAGGGGGCGCGGACACTGAAGCTTTCTTT
few,TRBV19,TRBJ1-5,.,CASSPGQHNQPQHF,TGTGCCAGTAGCCCCGGACAGCACAATCAGCCCCAGCATTTT